The entry below describes one T cell receptor (beta chain). Its antigen is not known. Germline V gene lookup returns CDR1 LNHDA and CDR2 SQIVND (reference sequence). There are 15 residues in the CDR3. V gave up 2 bases and J gave up 3 bases; unmatched junction bases: 4. This specimen comes from a study of cytomegalovirus exposure and HLA in healthy donors. Turning to the study itself: In a previous analysis, around 110 million unique TCR beta sequences were found from 150 million to 200 million T cells.

Overall study results and limits: The authors later found TCR association rates varying by HLA locus, with DRB1 most and HLA-C fewest. The investigators catalogued under 200 TCR beta chains as cytomegalovirus-associated.

PCR amplification relied on 60 Vbeta primers (plus 13 Jbeta primers). In the source study's methods: Around 11 million shared chains were among some 75 million unique TCR beta chains counted in a later analysis. The protocol was immunoSEQ multiplex PCR, while the TCRdb copy is restricted to in-frame clones and leaves out a portion. V, J and clone size derive from that table, while D and trimming were established from the DNA sequence. Of about 160,000 clones in the sample, about 80% are singletons; the top ten hold under 2.5%. The receptor comes from a man aged 40-49 years in good health and CMV-seronegative. Sequenced sample: PBMCs. The chain links TRBV19 to TRBJ1-5; 7 bases are shared with TRBD1. The CDR3 protein is CASSINRGDNQPQHF. The CDR3 DNA is TGTGCCAGTAGTATAAACAGGGGAGACAATCAGCCCCAGCATTTT.